The 20 T cell receptor beta chains below all came from one sample that was sequenced in a study of post-analysis software for immune sequencing data. Points from the study as a whole: Relative to controls, patients had a handful of TRBV segments at higher frequency, with TRBV5-6, TRBV5-1 and TRBV20-1 among these.

Unique-molecular-identifier-tagged TCR beta cDNA libraries were used. From the PCR reads, TCRdb called clonotypes with MiXCR, one entry per CDR3 protein. Of approximately 730,000 distinct CDR3 sequences in the sample, 30% were seen once. Their cognate antigens are unknown. The specimen was blood. The receptors were sampled from a girl aged 5-17 years with multiple sclerosis.

This clonotype was found a few times. The CDR3 nucleotides are TGTGCCAGCAGCTTAGCGAGTATAGGGGGTGGCATCGAAGCTTTCTTT. Protein sequence: CASSLASIGGGIEAFF. The chain recombines TRBV7-9 with TRBJ1-1, with D possibly TRBD1 on 6 matching bases. The ends were cut back, 0 bases at V and 8 bases at J, with 19 bases in the middle. Germline V lookup: CDR1 SEHNR, CDR2 FQNEAQ (reference sequence). This CDR3 is built from 16 residues.

This sequence joins TRBV3-1 and TRBJ1-2; D might be TRBD1 (5 bases). The CDR3 loop spans 15 amino acids. V was shortened by 2 bases and J by 0 bases, with 10 bases between the two germline ends. Germline V gene sequence: CDR1 LGHDT, CDR2 YNNKEL (reference sequence). This CDR3 is CASSQYRGTNYGYTF. The CDR3 DNA reads as TGTGCCAGCAGCCAATACCGGGGCACTAACTATGGCTACACCTTC.

This chain joins TRBV20-1 and TRBJ2-4; TRBD2 aligns across 8 bases. The closer fit of TRBJ2-7 to the DNA end suggests the J call may be wrong. From germline, CDR1 is DFQATT and CDR2 SNEGSKA (reference sequence). The CDR3 spans 13 residues. The CDR3 DNA reads as TGCAGTACCAATAGCGGGAACGTCTACGAGCAGTACTTC. Translation: CSTNSGNVYEQYF.

The chain carries TRBV7-8 and TRBJ2-1, with D perhaps matching TRBD1 or TRBD2 (5 bases each). Trimming took 2 bases from V and 0 from J, leaving 14 bases between them. The CDR3 loop spans 17 amino acids. Germline V gives CDR1 SGHVS, CDR2 FQNEAQ. The CDR3 DNA follows: TGTGCCAGCAGCTTACCGAGGGGTTTCGACTCCTACAATGAGCAGTTCTTC. Protein product: CASSLPRGFDSYNEQFF.

This rearrangement joins TRBV29-1 to TRBJ1-2; 7 bases match TRBD1. Germline V CDR1 and CDR2: SQVTM, ANQGSEA. The CDR3 extends over 15 amino acids. Unmatched junction bases numbered 18, after V lost 6 bases and J lost 8 bases. The CDR3 coding sequence is TGCAGCGTGGGAACCGCGGCAGGGGGATCTGGAGGCTACACCTTC. Encoded protein: CSVGTAAGGSGGYTF.

The table lists this clonotype with a few counts. The chain carries TRBV27 and TRBJ1-6, with 8 positions matching TRBD1. The CDR3 is 15 residues long. V dropped 11 bases and J dropped 10; count of bases not matched to a gene: 16. Per the germline V gene, CDR1 is MNHEY and CDR2 is SMNVEV (reference sequence). CDR3 amino acids: CAGNPGGAGGSPLHF. The CDR3, as DNA: TGTGCCGGCAACCCAGGGGGCGCGGGGGGATCACCCCTCCACTTT.

This clonotype was observed many times. The CDR3 DNA reads as TGCAGCGTGGGGGACATCCAAGAGACCCAGTACTTC. This codes for CSVGDIQETQYF. The rearrangement uses TRBV29-1 and TRBJ2-5, with D possibly TRBD1 on 6 matching bases. Germline V CDR1 and CDR2: SQVTM, ANQGSEA. The CDR3 spans 12 residues. The germline V and J ends were trimmed by 6 bases and 1 base, with 9 bases remaining between them. The whole variable domain, remainder taken from reference TRBV29-1 and TRBJ2-5, is SAVISQKPSRDICQRGTSLTIQCQVDSQVTMMFWYRQQPGQSLTLIATANQGSEATYESGFVIDKFPISRPNLTFSTLTVSNMSPEDSSIYLCSVGDIQETQYFGPGTRLLVL.

There are many counts of this clonotype. The chain combines TRBV29-1 with TRBJ2-7, with no clear D. The CDR3 runs to 11 residues. Germline assignment: CDR1 SQVTM and CDR2 ANQGSEA. V shed 2 bases and J shed 2 bases, with 4 bases lying between them. CDR3 amino acids: CSVEQTYEQYF. CDR3 coding DNA: TGCAGCGTTGAACAGACCTACGAGCAGTACTTC.

This clonotype came up many times. The chain carries TRBV7-9 and TRBJ2-5; D is ambiguous. The V and J ends lost 0 bases and 5 bases respectively, with 13 bases between them. The CDR3 covers 15 residues. In germline, CDR1 is SEHNR, CDR2 FQNEAQ (reference sequence). Written as DNA, the CDR3 is TGTGCCAGCAGCTTAGCCAGTCCCACAAGCGAGACCCAGTACTTC. Encoded protein: CASSLASPTSETQYF.

The chain uses TRBV20-1 and TRBJ2-3; TRBD2 might be the D (6 bases). Germline V gives CDR1 DFQATT, CDR2 SNEGSKA (reference sequence). The CDR3 is 18 amino acids. Trimming shortened V by 4 bases and J by 1 base, and 24 bases separated the two germline ends. The CDR3 loop reads CSATRSSEVSIRTDTQYF. Here the CDR3 DNA reads TGCAGTGCTACCCGTTCTAGCGAGGTATCGATCCGCACAGATACGCAGTATTTT.

The chain has TRBV4-3 and TRBJ1-1, with D unresolved. Trimming removed 3 bases from V and 1 base from J, with 9 bases in between. The CDR3 has 14 amino acids. The germline gives CDR1 LGHNA, CDR2 YSLEER. The CDR3 coding sequence is TGCGCCAGCAGCCATAGGACGGGGAACACTGAAGCTTTCTTT. This sequence encodes CASSHRTGNTEAFF.

On this clonotype itself: A much larger clone sits a single nucleotide away, making a read error possible. The V gene is TRBV4-3, the J gene TRBJ2-5; the D is unclear. The J call may be wrong; the DNA end is better matched by TRBJ2-7. The length of the CDR3 is 14 residues. Germline CDR1 is LGHNA and CDR2 is YSLEER. CDR3: CANSQERASYEQYF. In DNA form, the CDR3 reads TGCGCCAACAGCCAAGAAAGGGCATCCTACGAGCAGTACTTC.

This clonotype was detected a few times. V and J are TRBV24-1 and TRBJ1-2, with 7 bases that match TRBD1. With V trimmed by 4 bases and J by 7 bases, 8 bases remained unmatched. The CDR3 is 14 residues long. From germline, CDR1 is KGHDR and CDR2 SFDVKD. The CDR3 DNA follows: TGTGCCACCAGTGACTTGACAGGGCGCGGTGGCTACACCTTC. It encodes CATSDLTGRGGYTF.

This clonotype appeared a few times. The CDR3 sequence is CASSADRVSDTQYF. The CDR3, as DNA: TGTGCCAGCAGTGCAGACAGGGTGTCAGATACGCAGTATTTT. This chain links TRBV6-4 with TRBJ2-3; 7 bases fit TRBD1. V dropped 4 bases and J dropped 4; count of bases not matched to a gene: 5. The germline gives CDR1 MRHNA, CDR2 SNTAGT. The CDR3 runs 14 residues.

V gene TRBV7-9 combines with J gene TRBJ1-2; perhaps TRBD1 as D (5 bases). V lost 8 bases, J lost 6 bases, and 16 bases lay in between. This CDR3 comprises 13 residues. CDR1 and CDR2 (germline): SEHNR, FQNEAQ (reference sequence). This CDR3 is CASAMGQGNGYTF. The CDR3 region has the DNA TGTGCCAGCGCCATGGGGCAGGGAAATGGCTACACCTTC.

In its sample, this clonotype was seen a few times. The rearrangement joins TRBV6-1 to TRBJ1-1; maybe TRBD1 (6 bases). The length of the CDR3 is 13 residues. Between the trimmed V and J ends, which lost 8 bases and 8 bases, there was a span of 18 bases. Germline assignment: CDR1 MNHNS and CDR2 SASEGT. The CDR3 here is CASFMGAAGEAFF. The CDR3 region has the DNA TGTGCCAGCTTCATGGGGGCCGCCGGGGAAGCTTTCTTT.

In this sample, this clonotype turned up a few times. The rearrangement joins TRBV24-1 to TRBJ2-1, with TRBD1 identical over 9 bases. The CDR3 has 18 residues. After removal of 2 bases from V and 7 bases from J, the junction contained 14 bases not matched to a gene. The V gene's germline CDR1 is KGHDR and CDR2 SFDVKD. CDR3 coding DNA: TGTGCCACCAGTGATTCCTCGAAACAGGGGGCGCCGAGGAATGAGCAGTTCTTC. Translation gives CATSDSSKQGAPRNEQFF.

V is TRBV27 and J is TRBJ2-7; unclear D gene. The CDR3 has 14 amino acids. Trimming left V 4 bases short and J 5 bases short, with 15 bases between. Germline V gene sequence: CDR1 MNHEY, CDR2 SMNVEV (reference sequence). Here the CDR3 reads CASSYQGPWDEQYF. In DNA, the CDR3 is TGTGCCAGCAGTTATCAAGGACCCTGGGACGAGCAGTACTTC.

Notes on this clonotype: The junction differs from germline at one of its ends, possibly a read error. V is TRBV7-2 and J is TRBJ2-3, with 12 bases lining up with TRBD2. Germline CDR1 SGHTA, CDR2 FQGNSA. The CDR3 spans 20 residues. The CDR3 DNA follows: TGTGTCAGCAGCACCCGGGTGGCTAGCGGGAGGGAGGTCCCCACAGATACGCAGTATTTT. Protein: CVSSTRVASGREVPTDTQYF.

This clonotype occurred a few times. V is TRBV7-2 and J is TRBJ2-4; 9 positions agree with TRBD2. The DNA matches TRBJ2-7 better at its end, which makes the J call doubtful. This CDR3 has 14 residues. The germline gives CDR1 SGHTA, CDR2 FQGNSA. The CDR3 here is CASSRAGGTGEQYF. The CDR3 region has the DNA TGTGCCAGCAGCCGAGCGGGAGGTACGGGCGAGCAGTACTTC.